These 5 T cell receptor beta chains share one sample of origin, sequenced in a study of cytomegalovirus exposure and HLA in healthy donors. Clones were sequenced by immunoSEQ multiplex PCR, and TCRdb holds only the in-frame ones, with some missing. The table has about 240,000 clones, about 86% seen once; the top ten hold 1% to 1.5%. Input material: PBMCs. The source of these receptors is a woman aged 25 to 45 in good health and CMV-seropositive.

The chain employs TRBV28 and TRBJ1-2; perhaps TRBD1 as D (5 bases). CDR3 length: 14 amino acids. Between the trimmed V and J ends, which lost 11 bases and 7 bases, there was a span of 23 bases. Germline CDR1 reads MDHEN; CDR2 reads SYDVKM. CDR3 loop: CAASGASTGGGYTF. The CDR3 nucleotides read TGTGCCGCATCGGGAGCTTCTACTGGGGGTGGCTACACCTTC.

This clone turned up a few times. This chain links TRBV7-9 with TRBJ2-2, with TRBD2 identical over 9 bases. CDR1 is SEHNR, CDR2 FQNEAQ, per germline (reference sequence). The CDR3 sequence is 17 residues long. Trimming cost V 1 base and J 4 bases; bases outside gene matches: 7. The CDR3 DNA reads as TGTGCCAGCAGCTTAGGAATAGCGGGAGTGGGCACCGGGGAGCTGTTTTTT. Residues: CASSLGIAGVGTGELFF. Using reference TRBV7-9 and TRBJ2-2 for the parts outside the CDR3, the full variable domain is DTGVSQNPRHKITKRGQNVTFRCDPISEHNRLYWYRQTLGQGPEFLTYFQNEAQLEKSRLLSDRFSAERPKGSFSTLEIQRTEQGDSAMYLCASSLGIAGVGTGELFFGEGSRLTVL.

This chain's CDR3 is CASSPLPGLAGGRQFF. The CDR3 DNA is TGTGCCAGCTCACCCTTACCGGGACTAGCGGGGGGACGGCAGTTCTTC. The rearrangement links TRBV18 to TRBJ2-1, with 15 bases identical to TRBD2. There are 16 residues in the CDR3. V lost 3 bases, J lost 12 bases, and 9 bases stayed unmatched. The germline gives CDR1 KGHSH, CDR2 LQKENI.

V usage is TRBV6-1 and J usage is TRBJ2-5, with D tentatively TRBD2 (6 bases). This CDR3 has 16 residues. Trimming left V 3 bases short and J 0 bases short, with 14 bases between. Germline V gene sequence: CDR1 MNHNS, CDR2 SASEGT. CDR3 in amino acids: CASSDPIRGYQETQYF. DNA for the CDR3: TGTGCCAGCAGTGATCCTATACGGGGGTACCAAGAGACCCAGTACTTC.

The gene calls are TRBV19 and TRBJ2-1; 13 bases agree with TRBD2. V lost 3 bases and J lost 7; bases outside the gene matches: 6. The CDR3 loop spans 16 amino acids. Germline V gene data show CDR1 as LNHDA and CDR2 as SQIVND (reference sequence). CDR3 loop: CASSIGGLAGRNEQFF. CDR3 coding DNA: TGTGCCAGTAGTATCGGGGGACTAGCGGGACGAAATGAGCAGTTCTTC.